The 21 T cell receptor beta chains given below trace back to one sample, sequenced in a study of T cell responses to AZD1222 COVID-19 vaccine. Method: immunoSEQ multiplex PCR; TCRdb's copy keeps in-frame clones and lacks some. The top ten clones hold around 3.6% of a sample with roughly 140,000 clones, about nine tenths of them seen once. The source was peripheral blood, collected on day 0 of AZD1222 vaccination. The origin of the receptors is an adult in good health.

The V gene is TRBV2, the J gene TRBJ1-2; D is possibly TRBD1 (5 bases). V was cut by 8 bases and J by 4 bases, with 20 bases left in between. The germline V gene has CDR1 SNHLY and CDR2 FYNNEI. The CDR3 length is 15 residues. The CDR3 nucleotides read TGTGCCAGCCTAATGAATATCAGGGCGTCCTATGGCTACACCTTC. Residues: CASLMNIRASYGYTF. Full variable domain (outside the CDR3, taken from reference TRBV2 and TRBJ1-2): EPEVTQTPSHQVTQMGQEVILRCVPISNHLYFYWYRQILGQKVEFLVSFYNNEISEKSEIFDDQFSVERPDGSNFTLKIRSTKLEDSAMYFCASLMNIRASYGYTFGSGTRLTVV.

The chain couples TRBV5-1 to TRBJ2-7; D remains ambiguous. Trimming removed 0 bases at V and 3 bases at J, with 10 bases between. This CDR3 has 14 amino acids. Germline loops: CDR1 SGHRS, CDR2 YFSETQ. The CDR3 region is CASSLGLDLYEQYF. In DNA, the CDR3 is TGCGCCAGCAGCTTGGGACTCGATCTCTACGAGCAGTACTTC. Looking up the rest from reference TRBV5-1 and TRBJ2-7 gives the full variable domain: KAGVTQTPRYLIKTRGQQVTLSCSPISGHRSVSWYQQTPGQGLQFLFEYFSETQRNKGNFPGRFSGRQFSNSRSEMNVSTLELGDSALYLCASSLGLDLYEQYFGPGTRLTVT.

In this sample, this clone turned up once. CDR3 DNA sequence: TGTGCCACCATCTCACCGTATGGGGGGGAAGTTAAGTACTTC. Encoded protein: CATISPYGGEVKYF. The rearrangement uses TRBV27 and TRBJ2-7; 7 nucleotides line up with TRBD2. V shed 10 bases, J shed 11 bases, and the junction held 20 bases outside the gene matches. In germline, CDR1 is MNHEY, CDR2 SMNVEV (reference sequence). The CDR3 has 14 residues.

Comments on this clone: This sample also contains other DNA sequences that code for the same CDR3. J is TRBJ1-4 and V is TRBV2; tentatively, D is TRBD1 (5 bases). Germline V gene data show CDR1 as SNHLY and CDR2 as FYNNEI. V was trimmed by 6 bases and J by 7 bases, leaving 15 bases between them. The CDR3 covers 14 residues. The chain's CDR3 is CASSERQGGEKLFF. The CDR3 nucleotides read TGTGCCAGCAGCGAAAGGCAGGGCGGTGAAAAACTGTTTTTT. The full variable domain, its missing parts supplied by reference TRBV2 and TRBJ1-4, is EPEVTQTPSHQVTQMGQEVILRCVPISNHLYFYWYRQILGQKVEFLVSFYNNEISEKSEIFDDQFSVERPDGSNFTLKIRSTKLEDSAMYFCASSERQGGEKLFFGSGTQLSVL.

This clone appeared a few times. The rearrangement links TRBV6-5 to TRBJ1-2; D is unclear. Germline assignment: CDR1 MNHEY and CDR2 SVGAGI. Deletions cut 0 bases from V and 3 bases from J, with 11 bases between. This CDR3 comprises 15 residues. The CDR3 bases are TGTGCCAGCAGTTACTCGATTGGAGGCCACTATGGCTACACCTTC. It codes for CASSYSIGGHYGYTF.

The chain recombines TRBV5-1 with TRBJ1-2; D is unresolved. Trimming removed 2 bases from V and 8 bases from J, with 19 bases in between. The germline CDR1 and CDR2 sequences are SGHRS and YFSETQ. The CDR3 runs to 15 residues. The CDR3 here is CASSLSDNSPRGYTF. The CDR3 bases are TGCGCCAGCAGCTTATCAGACAATTCGCCTAGGGGCTACACCTTC.

This chain uses TRBV18 with TRBJ1-2, with a possible D match to TRBD1 (6 bases). CDR3 size: 15 residues. The germline V gene has CDR1 KGHSH and CDR2 LQKENI. V was trimmed by 2 bases and J by 4 bases, leaving 14 bases between them. CDR3 sequence reads: CASSPKDSFFYGYTF. The CDR3 DNA reads as TGTGCCAGCTCACCAAAGGACAGCTTCTTCTATGGCTACACCTTC. Variable domain in full (rest from reference TRBV18 and TRBJ1-2): NAGVMQNPRHLVRRRGQEARLRCSPMKGHSHVYWYRQLPEEGLKFMVYLQKENIIDESGMPKERFSAEFPKEGPSILRIQQVVRGDSAAYFCASSPKDSFFYGYTFGSGTRLTVV.

The chain couples TRBV5-4 to TRBJ1-1; 7 bases are shared with TRBD1. CDR3 length equals 16 residues. Looked up from germline, CDR1 is SGHNT and CDR2 is YYREEE (reference sequence). V lost 4 bases to trimming and J lost 0 bases; unmatched junction nucleotides: 9. The CDR3 loop reads CASSQESGGMNTEAFF. As DNA, the CDR3 is TGTGCCAGCAGCCAGGAGTCAGGGGGTATGAACACTGAAGCTTTCTTT. The variable domain in full, with the rest retrieved from reference TRBV5-4 and TRBJ1-1, is ETGVTQSPTHLIKTRGQQVTLRCSSQSGHNTVSWYQQALGQGPQFIFQYYREEENGRGNFPPRFSGLQFPNYSSELNVNALELDDSALYLCASSQESGGMNTEAFFGQGTRLTVV.

V usage is TRBV11-2 and J usage is TRBJ1-5; D not resolved. CDR1 and CDR2 from the germline V gene are SGHAT and FQNNGV. The V and J ends lost 1 base and 6 bases respectively, with 7 bases between them. The CDR3 runs 13 residues. This CDR3 reads CASSLGWGQPQHF. Written as DNA, the CDR3 is TGTGCCAGCAGCTTAGGGTGGGGTCAGCCCCAGCATTTT.

The chain is built from TRBV30 and TRBJ1-3, with a weak D call TRBD1 (5 bases). The CDR3 runs 14 residues. The V gene lost 3 bases and the J gene lost 3 bases, with 12 bases spanning the gap. Germline CDR1 GTSNPN, CDR2 SVGIG (reference sequence). In nucleotides, the CDR3 is TGTGCCTGGAGAGGGGATCGTTTTGGAAACACCATATATTTT. This sequence encodes CAWRGDRFGNTIYF.

This clone has a single count. The chain combines TRBV6-1 with TRBJ2-7; D uncertain. Germline-derived CDR1 and CDR2 are MNHNS and SASEGT. V was cut by 2 bases and J by 2 bases, with 7 bases left in between. The CDR3 runs to 13 residues. This CDR3 is CASSEKGTYEQYF. The CDR3 nucleotides are TGTGCCAGCAGTGAAAAGGGAACCTACGAGCAGTACTTC.

V is TRBV11-3 and J is TRBJ1-2, with a weak D call TRBD1 (6 bases). Germline CDR1 and CDR2: SGHNT and YENEEA. Trimming pared 2 bases from V and 6 bases from J, leaving 16 bases between. The CDR3 sequence is 15 residues long. The CDR3 loop reads CASSLLSGTPHGYTF. CDR3 in DNA: TGTGCCAGCAGCTTACTTTCCGGGACACCCCATGGCTACACCTTC.

The rearrangement joins TRBV6-2 or TRBV6-3 to TRBJ2-3, with D perhaps being TRBD1 or TRBD2 (5 bases each). Trimming took off 2 bases at V and 0 bases at J, with 24 bases between the two ends. From germline, CDR1 is MNHEY and CDR2 SVGEGT. CDR3 length: 20 amino acids. The CDR3 DNA is TGTGCCAGCAGTTACCACCAACTTGGGACGAGCTACTATAGCACAGATACGCAGTATTTT. This sequence encodes CASSYHQLGTSYYSTDTQYF.

This clone was counted a single time. This chain links TRBV30 with TRBJ2-7; 11 bases are a match to TRBD2. Germline lookup yields CDR1 GTSNPN and CDR2 SVGIG (reference sequence). With 3 bases clipped from V and 0 bases from J, the junction kept 4 bases outside the gene matches. CDR3 length equals 15 residues. The CDR3 nucleotides read TGTGCCTGGAGGGAGGGACTAGCGGACTCCTACGAGCAGTACTTC. Residues: CAWREGLADSYEQYF. The variable domain in full, with the rest retrieved from reference TRBV30 and TRBJ2-7, is SQTIHQWPATLVQPVGSPLSLECTVEGTSNPNLYWYRQAAGRGLQLLFYSVGIGQISSEVPQNLSASRPQDRQFILSSKKLLLSDSGFYLCAWREGLADSYEQYFGPGTRLTVT.

This clone is a singleton in its sample. This rearrangement joins TRBV12-5 to TRBJ1-2; D call uncertain. CDR1 LGHNT and CDR2 FRNRAP come from the germline V gene. The CDR3 runs to 12 residues. The V end lost 0 bases, the J end lost 7 bases, and 6 bases lay between the germline ends. CDR3 sequence: CASGLVRSGYTF. CDR3 bases: TGTGCTAGTGGTTTGGTACGAAGTGGCTACACCTTC.

CDR3 bases: TGTGCCAGCAGCCTCGGACAGGGGGGTTTCACAGATACGCAGTATTTT. It is translated as CASSLGQGGFTDTQYF. The chain recombines TRBV9 with TRBJ2-3; 10 bases are shared with TRBD1. CDR3 length: 16 amino acids. Per the germline V gene, CDR1 is SGDLS and CDR2 is YYNGEE. Losses at the gene ends were 4 bases for V and 2 bases for J; bases not matched to a gene: 7.

The chain recombines TRBV19 with TRBJ1-5; TRBD1 agrees at 8 bases. The CDR3 extends over 16 amino acids. V gave up 4 bases and J gave up 6 bases; unmatched junction bases: 11. Germline values: CDR1 LNHDA, CDR2 SQIVND (reference sequence). The CDR3 loop is CASSSDRGRFGQPQHF. The CDR3 nucleotides are TGTGCCAGTAGTAGCGACAGGGGTAGGTTTGGTCAGCCCCAGCATTTT.

The chain employs TRBV29-1 and TRBJ2-1; no definite D call. Per the germline V gene, CDR1 is SQVTM and CDR2 is ANQGSEA. V lost 7 bases to trimming and J lost 2 bases, with 12 bases between them. The CDR3 extends over 13 amino acids. CDR3 in DNA: TGCAGCGCTGCTCAGTTCGCCTACAATGAGCAGTTCTTC. This gives the protein CSAAQFAYNEQFF.

The count of this clone is one. This sequence joins TRBV24-1 and TRBJ1-2; D might be TRBD1 (6 bases). Deletions cut 4 bases from V and 5 bases from J, with 10 bases between. This CDR3 region has 13 residues. Germline assignment: CDR1 KGHDR and CDR2 SFDVKD. The chain's CDR3 is CATSDTGRYGYTF. CDR3 sequence (DNA): TGTGCCACCAGTGACACAGGGAGATATGGCTACACCTTC.

The J gene is TRBJ1-1, the V gene TRBV4-2; D gene ambiguous. Germline CDR1 is LGHNA and CDR2 is YNFKEQ. V lost 1 base and J lost 4, with 13 bases in between. The CDR3 runs to 15 residues. The CDR3 DNA reads as TGTGCCAGCAGCCAAGGGACGCGAGGGTTCACTGAAGCTTTCTTT. As protein: CASSQGTRGFTEAFF.

V gene TRBV7-2 combines with J gene TRBJ2-2; 7 bases are a match to TRBD1. In germline, CDR1 is SGHTA, CDR2 FQGNSA. CDR3 length equals 16 residues. The ends lost 3 bases at V and 4 bases at J; junction bases unmatched: 8. CDR3 sequence (DNA): TGTGCCAGCAGCTTTTCAACAGGGGTTGGCACCGGGGAGCTGTTTTTT. It encodes CASSFSTGVGTGELFF.